This record covers a single T cell receptor beta chain. What it binds is not known. Authors' methods: Junction-only sequences without quality scores were provided by ImmunoSEQ, so filtering was different. The method was immunoSEQ multiplex PCR; TCRdb's version includes in-frame clones alone and lacks a portion of them. That table is the source of V, J and clone size, and D and trimming were worked out from the DNA. This sample carries hundreds of thousands of clones, about 95% of them seen once, and the ten largest clones take approximately 0.12%. Germline values: CDR1 LGHNA, CDR2 YNFKEQ. The CDR3 loop spans 15 amino acids. With 2 bases removed from V and 1 base from J, the gap between germline ends came to 11 bases. Naivety among CD8 cells was defined by CD45RO negativity and positive CCR7 selection, thereby excluding terminally differentiated effector memory CD45RA+ cells. This sample stems from a study of shared clonotypes between healthy human individuals. At the level of the study: There were three CD4 naive, three CD4 memory, two CD8 naive and one CD8 memory plates per donor.

General study points: Genetic and exposure-history diversity was limited by the few donors.

The clonotype was recovered from a woman aged 25 to 39 in good health. The rearrangement uses TRBV4-2 and TRBJ1-1, with D perhaps matching TRBD1 (6 bases). Source material: naive CD8+ T cells sorted from blood. CDR3 residues: CASSQNRAANTEAFF. The CDR3 DNA reads as TGTGCCAGCAGCCAAAACAGGGCCGCGAACACTGAAGCTTTCTTT.